The clone carrying this T cell receptor (beta chain) came up a few times. This entry is derived from a study of blood T cell repertoires in COVID-19. Whole-study context: Samples of COVID-19 (acute and convalescent) were obtained from the United States, Italy and Spain.

The CDR3 has 14 amino acids. Looked up from germline, CDR1 is SGHNT and CDR2 is YENEEA. V dropped 1 base and J dropped 8 bases, with 12 bases sitting between them. Method: immunoSEQ multiplex PCR; TCRdb's copy keeps in-frame clones and lacks some. Of over 100,000 clones listed, roughly 84% are singletons. The sequencing sample was made of peripheral blood. The clonotype originates from a man in his sixties with acute or convalescent COVID-19. The rearrangement joins TRBV11-3 to TRBJ2-1, with D perhaps matching TRBD2 (5 bases). In DNA, the CDR3 is TGTGCCAGCAGCTTAGGAGGGAGACGCGATGAGCAGTTCTTC. It specifies CASSLGGRRDEQFF.